The text below deals with one TCR beta chain. A much larger clone lies a single base off, so this may be a read error. It was by two-round multiplex PCR that TCR beta CDR3 was amplified from genomic DNA. Primers (each specific to one TRBV or TRBJ gene) were used in first-round PCR. MiXCR was run by TCRdb on the multiplex PCR reads, yielding one entry per CDR3 protein. The sample shows around 51,000 distinct CDR3 sequences, about 37% of them seen only once. There are 16 residues in the CDR3. J gave up 3 bases and V 7 bases, and 13 bases lay outside the gene matches. The germline gives CDR1 MNHEY, CDR2 SVGEGT. This entry belongs to a study of prognosis after radiotherapy for stage I lung cancer.

The sequence derives from a donor at least 50 years old with non-small cell lung cancer. The chain joins TRBV6-2 or TRBV6-3 to TRBJ2-7; 9 bases align to TRBD1. This sample comprised PBMCs, obtained before or after stereotactic body radiation therapy (not recorded which). In DNA, the CDR3 is TGTGCCAGCACCGGATCCTGGACAGGGGTATTCTACGAGCAGTACTTC. Protein: CASTGSWTGVFYEQYF.